The clone carrying this TCR beta chain was recorded many times. The sample belongs to a study of Graves' ophthalmopathy and Graves' hyperthyroidism. RNA transcripts were the source from which TCR beta CDR3 regions were amplified. HTBI-primed first-round RT-PCR preceded second-round multiplex PCR. TCRdb passed the multiplex PCR reads through MiXCR, listing each CDR3 protein once. The repertoire holds under 350,000 distinct CDR3 sequences, with roughly a sixth as singletons. The length of the CDR3 is 16 residues. CDR1 is SGHNT and CDR2 is YYREEE in the germline V gene (reference sequence). V shed 0 bases, J shed 2 bases, and the junction held 8 bases outside the gene matches.

Sequenced: peripheral blood. The TCR comes from an adult man with Graves' ophthalmopathy. The J gene is TRBJ2-7, the V gene TRBV5-4; 7 bases fit TRBD2. In DNA form, the CDR3 reads TGTGCCAGCAGCTTGGCTACGGGACTACTTCCCTACGAGCAGTACTTC. Amino acids: CASSLATGLLPYEQYF.